This TCR beta chain emerged from a study of radiotherapy plus CTLA-4 blockade in lung cancer. For the study at large: Patients showed objective responses in 15% to 20% of cases, and disease control was achieved by 25% to 35%.

Worth noting for this clone: Its antigen is unidentified.

Study-level results: Blood-borne expansion of tumor-derived TCR clones followed radiotherapy plus ipilimumab.

The CDR3 contains 11 residues. The V and J ends lost 6 bases and 8 bases respectively, with 7 bases between them. Germline V gene lookup returns CDR1 WNHNN and CDR2 SYGVQD (reference sequence). Using immunoSEQ multiplex PCR, the repertoire was profiled, and TCRdb retains in-frame clones only, with some absent. This sample has approximately 78,000 clones, with roughly three quarters found just once. This sequence was found in a human donor with non-small cell lung cancer who had a complete response to radiotherapy plus ipilimumab. V is TRBV10-1 and J is TRBJ2-2; D remains unclear. The input for sequencing was peripheral blood, taken from a patient treated with radiotherapy plus ipilimumab. CDR3 protein: CASRDDGELFF. CDR3 in DNA: TGCGCCAGCAGGGACGATGGGGAGCTGTTTTTT.